The T cell receptor (beta chain) under discussion was sequenced for a study of OX40 agonist ivuxolimab in advanced cancers. Study-wide background: While on treatment, patients had intravenous ivuxolimab at 0.01 to 10 mg/kg every 2 weeks. Of mixed ages from 23 to 79 and averaging around 60 years, the group was approximately 84% male. General study findings and limits: The study observed clonal expansion of CD4+ and CD8+ blood T cells by week 6 at 0.1 to 3.0 mg/kg. Expansion of clones was among the lowest in partial responders at 0.1-3.0 mg/kg.

The CDR3 loop spans 14 amino acids. The germline gives CDR1 MGHRA, CDR2 YSYEKL. V dropped 6 bases and J dropped 2; count of bases not matched to a gene: 5. Details on this clone: Its antigen is unidentified.

Some clones are missing from TCRdb's copy, which holds only in-frame ones; the method was immunoSEQ multiplex PCR. Among some 82,000 clones listed, approximately 95% were seen once. The receptor's source is an adult with an advanced solid tumor such as melanoma, head and neck, liver or kidney cancer. The source was CD4+ or CD8+ T cells sorted from blood, collected in a trial of the OX40 agonist ivuxolimab. The rearrangement links TRBV4-1 to TRBJ2-7, with 9 bases lining up with TRBD2. CDR3 residues: CASSLTSGTYEQYF. In DNA, the CDR3 is TGCGCCAGCAGTCTGACTAGCGGAACCTACGAGCAGTACTTC.